The clone carrying this T cell receptor beta chain was picked up many times. The use of a sample-barcoded 5' primer and a J-beta primer mix characterized a second PCR of roughly 6 to 11 cycles. From the 5' RACE reads, TCRdb called clonotypes with MiXCR, one entry per CDR3 protein. The repertoire includes some 1.8 million distinct CDR3 sequences, about two fifths of them detected once, and 20% to 25% sits in the top ten. The donors, healthy Caucasians from Russia, were aged roughly 6 to 95. Donors gave around 10 milliliters of peripheral blood apiece. Each sample yielded at least 6.5 million isolated PBMCs. A minimum of 6 micrograms of total RNA was extracted per sample. Trimming pared 0 bases from V and 1 base from J, leaving 6 bases between. CDR3 size: 14 residues. The V gene's germline CDR1 is MNHNY and CDR2 SVGAGI (reference sequence). The sample originates from a study of blood T cells in healthy people across ages.

The V call is TRBV6-6, the J call TRBJ1-1, with D hard to call. Sequencing was carried out using blood. This TCR was recovered from a human donor in good health. CDR3 loop: CASSYSEGNTEAFF. In DNA form, the CDR3 reads TGTGCCAGCAGTTACTCGGAGGGGAACACTGAAGCTTTCTTT.